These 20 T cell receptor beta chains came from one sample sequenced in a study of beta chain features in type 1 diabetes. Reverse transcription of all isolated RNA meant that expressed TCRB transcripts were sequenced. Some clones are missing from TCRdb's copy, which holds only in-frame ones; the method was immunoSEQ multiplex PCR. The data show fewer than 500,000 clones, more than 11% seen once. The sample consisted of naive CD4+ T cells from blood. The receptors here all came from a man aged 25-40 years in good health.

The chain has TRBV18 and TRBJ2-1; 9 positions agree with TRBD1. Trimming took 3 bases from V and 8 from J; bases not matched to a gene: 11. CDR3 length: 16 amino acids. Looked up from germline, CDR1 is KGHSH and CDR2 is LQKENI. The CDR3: CASSPLGTGISDEQFF. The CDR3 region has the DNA TGTGCCAGCTCACCTCTCGGGACAGGGATTTCGGATGAGCAGTTCTTC.

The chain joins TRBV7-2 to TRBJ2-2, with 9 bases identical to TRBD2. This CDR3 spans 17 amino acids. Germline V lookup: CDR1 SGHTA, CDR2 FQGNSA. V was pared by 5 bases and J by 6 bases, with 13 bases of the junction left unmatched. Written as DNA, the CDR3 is TGTGCCAGCAGCCCTGGGGGTAGCGGGAGTATAGCCGGGGAGCTGTTTTTT. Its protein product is CASSPGGSGSIAGELFF.

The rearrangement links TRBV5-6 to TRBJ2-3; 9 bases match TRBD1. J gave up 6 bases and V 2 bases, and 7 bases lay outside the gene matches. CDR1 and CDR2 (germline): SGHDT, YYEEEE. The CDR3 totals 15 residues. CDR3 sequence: CASSFEGQGRDTQYF. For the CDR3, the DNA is TGTGCCAGCAGCTTCGAAGGACAGGGGCGTGATACGCAGTATTTT.

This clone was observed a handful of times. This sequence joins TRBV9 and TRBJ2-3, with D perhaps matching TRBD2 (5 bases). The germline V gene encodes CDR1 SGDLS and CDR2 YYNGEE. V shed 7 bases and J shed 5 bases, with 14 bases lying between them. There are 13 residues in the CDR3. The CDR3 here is CASRKLDRDTQYF. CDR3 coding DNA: TGTGCCAGCCGAAAACTAGATCGAGATACGCAGTATTTT.

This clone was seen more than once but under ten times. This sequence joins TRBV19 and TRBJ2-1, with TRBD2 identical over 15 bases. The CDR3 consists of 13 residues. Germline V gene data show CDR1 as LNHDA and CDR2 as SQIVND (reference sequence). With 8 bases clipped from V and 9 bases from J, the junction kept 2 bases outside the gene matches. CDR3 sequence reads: CASGLAGGGEQFF. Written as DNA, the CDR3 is TGTGCCAGTGGACTAGCGGGAGGGGGTGAGCAGTTCTTC.

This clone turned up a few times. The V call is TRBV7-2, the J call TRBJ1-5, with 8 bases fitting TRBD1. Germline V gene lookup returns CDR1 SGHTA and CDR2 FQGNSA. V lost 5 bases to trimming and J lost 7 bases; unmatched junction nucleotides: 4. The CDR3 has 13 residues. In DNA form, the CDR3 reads TGTGCCAGCAGCCGACAGGGGAAACAGCCCCAGCATTTT. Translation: CASSRQGKQPQHF.

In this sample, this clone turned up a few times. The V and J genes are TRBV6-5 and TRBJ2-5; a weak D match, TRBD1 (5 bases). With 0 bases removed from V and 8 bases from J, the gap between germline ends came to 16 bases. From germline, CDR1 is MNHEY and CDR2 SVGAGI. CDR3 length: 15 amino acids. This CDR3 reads CASSYSNLVRETQYF. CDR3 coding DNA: TGTGCCAGCAGTTACTCGAACCTAGTCAGGGAAACCCAGTACTTC.

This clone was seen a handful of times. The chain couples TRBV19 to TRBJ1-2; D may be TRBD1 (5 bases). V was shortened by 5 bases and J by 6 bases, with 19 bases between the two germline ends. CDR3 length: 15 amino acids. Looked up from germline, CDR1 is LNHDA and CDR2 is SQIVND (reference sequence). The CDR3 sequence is CASSFLGEALNGYTF. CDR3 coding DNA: TGTGCCAGTAGTTTCCTAGGGGAAGCTCTTAATGGCTACACCTTC.

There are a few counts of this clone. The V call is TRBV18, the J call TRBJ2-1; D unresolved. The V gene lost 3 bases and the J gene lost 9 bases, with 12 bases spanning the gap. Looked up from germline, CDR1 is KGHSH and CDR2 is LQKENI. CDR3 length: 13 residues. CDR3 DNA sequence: TGTGCCAGCTCACCCCCTACTCGTGGTGAGCAGTTCTTC. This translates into CASSPPTRGEQFF.

The CDR3 coding sequence is TGTGCCAGCAGGGCCCGGGGTTGGGGGCAGTACTTC. This gives the protein CASRARGWGQYF. The chain is built from TRBV2 and TRBJ2-7; D is possibly TRBD2 (5 bases). Trimming cost V 6 bases and J 9 bases, with 15 bases left between them. Per germline, CDR1 SNHLY and CDR2 FYNNEI. This CDR3 contains 12 residues.

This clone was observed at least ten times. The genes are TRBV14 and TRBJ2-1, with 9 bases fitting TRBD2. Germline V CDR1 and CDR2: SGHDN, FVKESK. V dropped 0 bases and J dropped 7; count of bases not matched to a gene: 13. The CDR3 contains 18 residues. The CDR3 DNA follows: TGTGCCAGCAGCCAAGATTACGTGGGTAGCGGGAGCTCGAATGAGCAGTTCTTC. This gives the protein CASSQDYVGSGSSNEQFF.

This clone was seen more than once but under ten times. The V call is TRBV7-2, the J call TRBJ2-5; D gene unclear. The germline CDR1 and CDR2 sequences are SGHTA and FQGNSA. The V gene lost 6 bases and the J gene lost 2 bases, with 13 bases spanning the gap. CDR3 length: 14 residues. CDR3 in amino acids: CASSPPVGQETQYF. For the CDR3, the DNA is TGTGCCAGCAGTCCCCCCGTGGGGCAAGAGACCCAGTACTTC.

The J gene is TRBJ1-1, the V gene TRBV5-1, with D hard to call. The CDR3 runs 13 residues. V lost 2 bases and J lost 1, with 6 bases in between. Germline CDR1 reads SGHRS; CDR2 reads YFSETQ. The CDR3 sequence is CASSFDKNTEAFF. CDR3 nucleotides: TGCGCCAGCAGCTTTGACAAGAACACTGAAGCTTTCTTT.

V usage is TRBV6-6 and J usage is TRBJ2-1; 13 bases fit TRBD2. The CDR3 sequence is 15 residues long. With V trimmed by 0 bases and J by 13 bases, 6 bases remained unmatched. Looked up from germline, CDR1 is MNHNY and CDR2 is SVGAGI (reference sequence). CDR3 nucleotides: TGTGCCAGCAGTTACTCCAAGGGACTAGCGGGACACCAGTTCTTC. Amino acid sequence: CASSYSKGLAGHQFF.

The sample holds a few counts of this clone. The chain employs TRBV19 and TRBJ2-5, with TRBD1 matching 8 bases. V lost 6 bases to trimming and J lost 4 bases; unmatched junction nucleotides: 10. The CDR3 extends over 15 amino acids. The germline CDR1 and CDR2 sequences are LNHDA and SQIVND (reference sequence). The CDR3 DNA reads TGTGCCAGTAGGAATCAGGGGGCGCCGGGAGAGACCCAGTACTTC. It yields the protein CASRNQGAPGETQYF.

CDR3 in DNA: TGTGCCAGCTCCCTACAGGGAAGAGGAACAGATACGCAGTATTTT. Amino acids: CASSLQGRGTDTQYF. The rearrangement links TRBV18 to TRBJ2-3, with D possibly being TRBD1 (6 bases). Deletions cut 6 bases from V and 3 bases from J, with 16 bases between. This CDR3 has 15 amino acids. Germline V CDR1 and CDR2: KGHSH, LQKENI. Using reference TRBV18 and TRBJ2-3 for the parts outside the CDR3, the full variable domain is NAGVMQNPRHLVRRRGQEARLRCSPMKGHSHVYWYRQLPEEGLKFMVYLQKENIIDESGMPKERFSAEFPKEGPSILRIQQVVRGDSAAYFCASSLQGRGTDTQYFGPGTRLTVL.

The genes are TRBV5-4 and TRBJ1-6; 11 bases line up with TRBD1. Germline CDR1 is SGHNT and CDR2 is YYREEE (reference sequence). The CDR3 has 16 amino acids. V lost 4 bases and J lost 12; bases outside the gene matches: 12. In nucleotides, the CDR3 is TGTGCCAGCAGCAGGGGATTAGGACAGGGGGCTGTACCCCTCCACTTT. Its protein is CASSRGLGQGAVPLHF.

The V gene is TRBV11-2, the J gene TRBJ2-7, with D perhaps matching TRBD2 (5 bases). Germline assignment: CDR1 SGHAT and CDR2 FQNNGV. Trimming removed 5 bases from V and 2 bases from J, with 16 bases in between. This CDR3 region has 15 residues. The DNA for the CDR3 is TGTGCCAGCAGCCGCAGGCGTGAGGGCCCCTACGAGCAGTACTTC. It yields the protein CASSRRREGPYEQYF. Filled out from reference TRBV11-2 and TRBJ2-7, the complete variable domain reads EAGVAQSPRYKIIEKRQSVAFWCNPISGHATLYWYQQILGQGPKLLIQFQNNGVVDDSQLPKDRFSAERLKGVDSTLKIQPAKLEDSAVYLCASSRRREGPYEQYFGPGTRLTVT.

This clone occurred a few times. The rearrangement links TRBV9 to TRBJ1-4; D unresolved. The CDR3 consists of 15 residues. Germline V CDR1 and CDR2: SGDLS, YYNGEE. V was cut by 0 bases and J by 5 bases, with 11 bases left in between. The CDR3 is CASSVAVSENEKLFF. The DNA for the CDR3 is TGTGCCAGCAGCGTAGCGGTTTCAGAGAATGAAAAACTGTTTTTT.

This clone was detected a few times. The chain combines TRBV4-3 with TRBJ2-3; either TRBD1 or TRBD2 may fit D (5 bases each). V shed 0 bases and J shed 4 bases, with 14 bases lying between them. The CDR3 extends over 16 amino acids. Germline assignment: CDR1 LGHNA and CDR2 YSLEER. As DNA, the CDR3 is TGCGCCAGCAGCCAAGAACCCGGGACGCTCTCAGATACGCAGTATTTT. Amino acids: CASSQEPGTLSDTQYF.